The table lists the clone carrying this T cell receptor (beta chain) with a count of one. Its target is not known. This entry comes from a study of OX40 agonist ivuxolimab in advanced cancers. The overall study: Antecedent anti-PD-1, anti-PD-L1 or anti-CTLA-4 therapy was permissible, with approximately 44% having received some. Study-wide results and limits: In CD8+ T cells, expanded clones were on average more numerous than in CD4+.

On cycle 4 day 1 and cycle 7 day 1, as well as at baseline, blood was sampled. Trimming shortened V by 0 bases and J by 8 bases, and 16 bases separated the two germline ends. The germline CDR1 and CDR2 sequences are MGHRA and YSYEKL. This CDR3 has 15 amino acids. Method: immunoSEQ multiplex PCR; TCRdb's copy keeps in-frame clones and lacks some. The sample has 70,000 or so clones, around nine tenths seen once; the top ten hold approximately 8%. The source of this sequence is an adult with an advanced solid tumor such as melanoma, head and neck, liver or kidney cancer. The chain couples TRBV4-1 to TRBJ1-2; no definite D call. Sequenced material: CD4+ or CD8+ T cells sorted from blood, taken in a trial of the OX40 agonist ivuxolimab. The CDR3 spells CASSQESLGREGYTF. The CDR3, as DNA: TGCGCCAGCAGCCAAGAGTCGTTGGGTAGGGAAGGCTACACCTTC.